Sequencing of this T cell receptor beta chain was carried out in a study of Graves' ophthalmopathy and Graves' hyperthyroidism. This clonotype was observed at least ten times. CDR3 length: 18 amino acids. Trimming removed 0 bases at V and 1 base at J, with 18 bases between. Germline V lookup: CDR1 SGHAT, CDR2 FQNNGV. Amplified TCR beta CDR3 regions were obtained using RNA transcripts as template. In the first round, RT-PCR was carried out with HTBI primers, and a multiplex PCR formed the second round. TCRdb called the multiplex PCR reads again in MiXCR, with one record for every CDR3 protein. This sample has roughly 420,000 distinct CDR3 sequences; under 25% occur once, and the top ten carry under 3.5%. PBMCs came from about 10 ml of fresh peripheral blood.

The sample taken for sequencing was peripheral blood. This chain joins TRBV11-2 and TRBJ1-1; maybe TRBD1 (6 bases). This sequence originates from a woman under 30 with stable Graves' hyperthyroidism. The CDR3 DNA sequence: TGTGCCAGCAGCTTAGAGGCCCAGGGTTTAGGGGGGAACACTGAAGCTTTCTTT. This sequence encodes CASSLEAQGLGGNTEAFF.